The rows below give T cell receptor beta chains drawn from one sample of a study of OX40 agonist ivuxolimab in advanced cancers. Data came from immunoSEQ multiplex PCR; TCRdb stores just in-frame clones and leaves some out. This table has approximately 30,000 clones, 80% to 85% appearing once. The starting material was CD4+ or CD8+ T cells sorted from blood, obtained in a trial of the OX40 agonist ivuxolimab. The receptors here all came from an adult with an advanced solid tumor such as melanoma, head and neck, liver or kidney cancer. Both conserved end residues are part of each CDR3. The order of the fields is D gene, V gene, clone size, J gene, CDR3 protein, CDR3 DNA. The D gene is left open where the match is weak. Size tells how often a clone was seen (once, few, many) or the class of an expanded clone, and some rows leave it out.

D: TRBD2; V: TRBV6-5; size: NA; J: TRBJ2-5; CDR3: CASRPSGGDQETQYF; DNA: TGTGCCAGCAGACCTAGCGGGGGGGATCAAGAGACCCAGTACTTC
D: TRBD2; V: TRBV6-4; size: NA; J: TRBJ2-1; CDR3: CASSDIVGGNNEQFF; DNA: TGTGCCAGCAGTGATATTGTGGGAGGGAACAATGAGCAGTTCTTC
D: NA; V: TRBV5-1; size: NA; J: TRBJ2-2; CDR3: CASSLSRGSVGELFF; DNA: TGCGCCAGCAGCTTAAGCCGAGGATCGGTCGGGGAGCTGTTTTTT
D: TRBD2; V: TRBV7-9; size: NA; J: TRBJ2-1; CDR3: CASRRTSGSYNEQFF; DNA: TGTGCCAGCAGGCGCACTAGCGGGAGTTACAATGAGCAGTTCTTC
D: NA; V: TRBV15; size: NA; J: TRBJ2-1; CDR3: CATSRIGQISYNEQFF; DNA: TGTGCCACCAGCAGGATTGGCCAGATCTCCTACAATGAGCAGTTCTTC
D: NA; V: TRBV27; size: NA; J: TRBJ2-7; CDR3: CASRGWYEQYF; DNA: TGTGCCAGCAGGGGTTGGTACGAGCAGTACTTC
D: NA; V: TRBV4-3; size: once; J: TRBJ2-7; CDR3: CASSQDLFGYEQYF; DNA: TGCGCCAGCAGCCAAGATCTTTTTGGCTACGAGCAGTACTTC
D: NA; V: TRBV20-1; size: NA; J: TRBJ2-3; CDR3: CSALGDTQYF; DNA: TGCAGTGCTTTGGGGGATACGCAGTATTTT
D: TRBD1; V: TRBV19; size: few; J: TRBJ1-2; CDR3: CASSLRGQGVNYGYTF; DNA: TGTGCCAGTAGTTTGCGGGGACAGGGGGTGAACTATGGCTACACCTTC
D: TRBD2; V: TRBV29-1; size: NA; J: TRBJ2-1; CDR3: CSVEGLAGGPGEQFF; DNA: TGCAGCGTGGAAGGACTAGCGGGAGGGCCGGGTGAGCAGTTCTTC
D: NA; V: TRBV28; size: NA; J: TRBJ1-1; CDR3: CASTPVAAYSQNTEAFF; DNA: TGTGCCAGCACCCCCGTCGCAGCATACAGCCAGAACACTGAAGCTTTCTTT
D: TRBD1; V: TRBV6-5; size: NA; J: TRBJ2-7; CDR3: CASSYGTGGYEQYF; DNA: TGTGCCAGCAGTTATGGGACAGGGGGCTACGAGCAGTACTTC
D: TRBD1; V: TRBV27; size: NA; J: TRBJ1-5; CDR3: CASSLSMQGGQPQHF; DNA: TGTGCCAGCAGTTTATCGATGCAGGGGGGTCAGCCCCAGCATTTT
D: TRBD1; V: TRBV9; size: NA; J: TRBJ1-1; CDR3: CASSATGVATEAFF; DNA: TGTGCCAGCAGCGCCACAGGGGTGGCCACTGAAGCTTTCTTT
D: NA; V: TRBV2; size: once; J: TRBJ2-7; CDR3: CASSGLTEAYEQYF; DNA: TGTGCCAGCAGTGGTTTGACGGAGGCGTACGAGCAGTACTTC
D: NA; V: TRBV27; size: NA; J: TRBJ1-1; CDR3: CASSLADPGSKGAFF; DNA: TGTGCCAGCAGCCTAGCTGATCCAGGGTCTAAAGGGGCTTTCTTT
D: TRBD2; V: TRBV7-6; size: NA; J: TRBJ2-2; CDR3: CASSSFTDTSGRPDGELFF; DNA: TGTGCCAGCAGCTCTTTCACCGACACTAGCGGGAGACCCGACGGGGAGCTGTTTTTT
D: NA; V: TRBV28; size: NA; J: TRBJ2-7; CDR3: CASSSSSGDEQYF; DNA: TGTGCCAGCAGCTCTTCGTCGGGTGACGAGCAGTACTTC
D: NA; V: TRBV7-3; size: NA; J: TRBJ2-1; CDR3: CASQIGGAANEQFF; DNA: TGTGCCAGCCAAATCGGGGGAGCTGCCAATGAGCAGTTCTTC
D: TRBD2; V: TRBV7-9; size: NA; J: TRBJ2-1; CDR3: CASSPPGRLAGGPTNEQFF; DNA: TGTGCCAGCAGCCCGCCCGGGCGACTAGCGGGAGGGCCCACGAATGAGCAGTTCTTC
D: TRBD2; V: TRBV11-2; size: NA; J: TRBJ2-1; CDR3: CASSLGSGSGNEQFF; DNA: TGTGCCAGCAGCCTGGGGAGCGGGAGTGGCAATGAGCAGTTCTTC
D: TRBD2; V: TRBV4-1; size: NA; J: TRBJ2-1; CDR3: CASSHRLAGGIEQFF; DNA: TGCGCCAGCAGCCATAGACTAGCGGGAGGGATTGAGCAGTTCTTC
D: NA; V: TRBV6-5; size: once; J: TRBJ2-7; CDR3: CASSPFPKEQYF; DNA: TGTGCCAGCAGCCCCTTCCCTAAGGAGCAGTACTTC
D: NA; V: TRBV2; size: NA; J: TRBJ2-1; CDR3: CASSEALLVSSNEQFF; DNA: TGTGCCAGCAGTGAAGCGCTTTTGGTTAGCTCCAATGAGCAGTTCTTC
D: NA; V: TRBV7-8; size: NA; J: TRBJ2-7; CDR3: CASSILPRGREQYF; DNA: TGTGCCAGCAGCATACTCCCCCGGGGGAGAGAGCAGTACTTC
D: TRBD1; V: TRBV18; size: NA; J: TRBJ2-3; CDR3: CASSPWDRGPPKSTDTQYF; DNA: TGTGCCAGCTCACCATGGGACAGGGGACCGCCAAAAAGCACAGATACGCAGTATTTT
D: TRBD1; V: TRBV2; size: NA; J: TRBJ2-2; CDR3: CASSARDRGDGELFF; DNA: TGTGCCAGCAGTGCGAGAGACAGGGGTGACGGGGAGCTGTTTTTT
D: NA; V: TRBV7-9; size: NA; J: TRBJ2-7; CDR3: CASSLATGSEQYF; DNA: TGTGCCAGCAGCTTAGCTACAGGGAGCGAGCAGTACTTC
D: NA; V: TRBV11-1; size: NA; J: TRBJ2-1; CDR3: CASSRGGNRHEQFF; DNA: TGTGCCAGCAGCAGGGGGGGGAATCGGCATGAGCAGTTCTTC
D: TRBD1; V: TRBV11-2; size: NA; J: TRBJ2-1; CDR3: CASSRPGTGVNEQFF; DNA: TGTGCCAGCAGCCGTCCCGGGACAGGGGTCAATGAGCAGTTCTTC
D: TRBD2; V: TRBV6-6; size: NA; J: TRBJ2-5; CDR3: CAASLAVQETQYF; DNA: TGTGCCGCGTCCCTAGCGGTTCAAGAGACCCAGTACTTC
D: NA; V: TRBV27; size: NA; J: TRBJ2-1; CDR3: CASSLYSGRYNEQFF; DNA: TGTGCCAGCAGTCTATACTCCGGGCGATACAATGAGCAGTTCTTC
D: TRBD1; V: TRBV28; size: once; J: TRBJ1-6; CDR3: CASSGQGLDSPLHF; DNA: TGTGCCAGCAGTGGACAGGGTTTGGATTCACCCCTCCACTTT
D: TRBD2; V: TRBV27; size: NA; J: TRBJ2-7; CDR3: CASSFLAGGEQYF; DNA: TGTGCCAGCAGTTTTTTGGCGGGGGGCGAGCAGTACTTC
D: TRBD2; V: TRBV5-1; size: few; J: TRBJ2-7; CDR3: CASSTGLAGAYEQYF; DNA: TGCGCCAGCAGCACGGGACTAGCGGGAGCGTACGAGCAGTACTTC
D: TRBD1; V: TRBV10-1; size: once; J: TRBJ2-1; CDR3: CASSQTGQGYNEQFF; DNA: TGCGCCAGCAGTCAAACGGGACAGGGGTACAATGAGCAGTTCTTC
D: NA; V: TRBV11-2; size: NA; J: TRBJ2-3; CDR3: CASSLLRTNLDTQYF; DNA: TGTGCCAGCAGCTTACTCAGGACAAACCTGGATACGCAGTATTTT
D: NA; V: TRBV5-6; size: NA; J: TRBJ1-1; CDR3: CASSFQNTEAFF; DNA: TGTGCCAGCAGCTTCCAGAACACTGAAGCTTTCTTT
D: TRBD1; V: TRBV28; size: NA; J: TRBJ1-1; CDR3: CASSRQGLNTEAFF; DNA: TGTGCCAGCAGCAGACAGGGGTTGAACACTGAAGCTTTCTTT
D: TRBD1; V: TRBV7-6; size: NA; J: TRBJ2-1; CDR3: CASSTGTGLNEQFF; DNA: TGTGCCAGCAGCACTGGGACAGGGTTGAATGAGCAGTTCTTC
D: NA; V: TRBV2; size: NA; J: TRBJ2-1; CDR3: CASSSADRVNEQFF; DNA: TGTGCCAGCAGTTCGGCGGACAGAGTCAATGAGCAGTTCTTC
D: TRBD2; V: TRBV19; size: NA; J: TRBJ2-7; CDR3: CASSIFAGGSYEQYF; DNA: TGTGCCAGTAGTATTTTTGCGGGAGGGTCCTACGAGCAGTACTTC
D: TRBD1; V: TRBV6-1; size: NA; J: TRBJ2-7; CDR3: CASSDRDRVTYEQYF; DNA: TGTGCCAGCAGTGACAGGGACAGGGTTACCTACGAGCAGTACTTC
D: TRBD1; V: TRBV12-5; size: NA; J: TRBJ1-1; CDR3: CASAQGGTEAFF; DNA: TGTGCTAGTGCCCAGGGGGGAACTGAAGCTTTCTTT
D: NA; V: TRBV27; size: NA; J: TRBJ1-2; CDR3: CASSSGGGYTF; DNA: TGTGCCAGCAGTTCTGGGGGTGGCTACACCTTC
D: TRBD1; V: TRBV6-1; size: NA; J: TRBJ1-5; CDR3: CASKDRRVYNQPQHF; DNA: TGTGCCAGCAAGGACAGGCGGGTTTACAATCAGCCCCAGCATTTT
D: TRBD1; V: TRBV5-1; size: NA; J: TRBJ2-1; CDR3: CASSPEGQGVGGSYNEQFF; DNA: TGCGCCAGCAGCCCGGAGGGACAGGGAGTGGGTGGCTCCTACAATGAGCAGTTCTTC
D: TRBD1; V: TRBV7-6; size: NA; J: TRBJ2-7; CDR3: CASSISGGQGYEQYF; DNA: TGTGCCAGCAGCATTTCGGGGGGACAGGGTTACGAGCAGTACTTC
D: NA; V: TRBV6-5; size: NA; J: TRBJ2-2; CDR3: CATLGGAPTGELFF; DNA: TGTGCCACCCTAGGGGGGGCTCCCACCGGGGAGCTGTTTTTT
D: NA; V: TRBV27; size: NA; J: TRBJ1-5; CDR3: CATGNQPQHF; DNA: TGTGCGACAGGCAATCAGCCCCAGCATTTT
D: TRBD1; V: TRBV27; size: NA; J: TRBJ2-7; CDR3: CASSLSTGQIYEQYF; DNA: TGTGCCAGCAGTTTATCGACAGGGCAAATCTACGAGCAGTACTTC
D: NA; V: TRBV28; size: medium-sized; J: TRBJ2-1; CDR3: CASSLTLGSYNEQFF; DNA: TGTGCCAGCAGTCTGACGTTGGGCTCCTACAATGAGCAGTTCTTC